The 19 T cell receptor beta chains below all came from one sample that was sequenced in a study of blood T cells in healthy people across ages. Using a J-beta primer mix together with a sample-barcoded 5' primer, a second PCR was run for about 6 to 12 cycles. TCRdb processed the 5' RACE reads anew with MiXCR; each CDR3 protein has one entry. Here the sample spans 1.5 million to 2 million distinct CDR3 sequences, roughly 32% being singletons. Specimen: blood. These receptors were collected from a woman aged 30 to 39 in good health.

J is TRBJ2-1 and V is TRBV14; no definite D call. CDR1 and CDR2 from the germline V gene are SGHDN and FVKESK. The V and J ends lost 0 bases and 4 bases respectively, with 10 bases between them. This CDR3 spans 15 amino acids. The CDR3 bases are TGTGCCAGCAGCCAAGATTTTAATTCTTACAATGAGCAGTTCTTC. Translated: CASSQDFNSYNEQFF.

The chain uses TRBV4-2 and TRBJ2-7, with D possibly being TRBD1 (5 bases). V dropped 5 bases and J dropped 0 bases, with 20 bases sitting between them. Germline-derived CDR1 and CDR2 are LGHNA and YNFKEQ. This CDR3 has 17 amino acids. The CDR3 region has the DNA TGTGCCAGCAGCGAAATCCCGCCAGGGTCCAGCTCCTACGAGCAGTACTTC. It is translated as CASSEIPPGSSSYEQYF.

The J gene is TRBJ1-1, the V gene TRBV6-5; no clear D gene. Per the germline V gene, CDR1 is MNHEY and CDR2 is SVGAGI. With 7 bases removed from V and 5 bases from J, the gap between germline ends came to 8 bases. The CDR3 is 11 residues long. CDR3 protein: CASIERTEAFF. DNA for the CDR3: TGTGCCAGCATCGAACGAACTGAAGCTTTCTTT.

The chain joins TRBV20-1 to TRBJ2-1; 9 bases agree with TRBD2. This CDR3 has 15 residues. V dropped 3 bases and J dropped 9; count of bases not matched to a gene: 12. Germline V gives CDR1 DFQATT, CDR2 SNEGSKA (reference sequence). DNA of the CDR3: TGCAGTGCTAGTCTAGCGGGGCGATTAAGGGGTGAGCAGTTCTTC. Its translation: CSASLAGRLRGEQFF.

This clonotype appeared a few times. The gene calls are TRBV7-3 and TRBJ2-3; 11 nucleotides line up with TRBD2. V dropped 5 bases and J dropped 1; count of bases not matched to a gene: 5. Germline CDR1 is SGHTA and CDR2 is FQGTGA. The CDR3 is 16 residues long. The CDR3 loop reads CASSPSGRSGTDTQYF. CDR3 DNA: TGTGCCAGCAGCCCTAGCGGGAGGTCGGGCACAGATACGCAGTATTTT.

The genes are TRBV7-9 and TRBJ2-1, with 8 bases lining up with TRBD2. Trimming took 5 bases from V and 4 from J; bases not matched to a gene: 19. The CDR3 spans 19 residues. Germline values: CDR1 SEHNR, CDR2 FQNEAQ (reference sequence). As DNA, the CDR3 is TGTGCCAGCAGCCCCCTTGGCGGGGGGCCGCAGCAGACGTACAATGAGCAGTTCTTC. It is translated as CASSPLGGGPQQTYNEQFF.

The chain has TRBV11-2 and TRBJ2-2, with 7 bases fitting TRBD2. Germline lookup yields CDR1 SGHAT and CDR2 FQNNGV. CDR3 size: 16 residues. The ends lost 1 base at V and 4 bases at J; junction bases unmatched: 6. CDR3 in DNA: TGTGCCAGCAGCTTAGTCGGGGGGATGAGCACCGGGGAGCTGTTTTTT. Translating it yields CASSLVGGMSTGELFF.

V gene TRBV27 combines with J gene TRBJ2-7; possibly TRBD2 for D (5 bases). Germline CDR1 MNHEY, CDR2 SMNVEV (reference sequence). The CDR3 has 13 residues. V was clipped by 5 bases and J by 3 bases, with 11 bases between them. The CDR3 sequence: CASSLTRYYEQYF. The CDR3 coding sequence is TGTGCCAGCAGTCTAACTAGGTACTACGAGCAGTACTTC.

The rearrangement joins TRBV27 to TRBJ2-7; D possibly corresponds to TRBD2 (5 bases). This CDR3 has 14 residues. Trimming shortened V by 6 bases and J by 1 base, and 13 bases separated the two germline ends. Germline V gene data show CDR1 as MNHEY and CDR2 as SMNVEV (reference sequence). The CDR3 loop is CASSNLGSSYEQYF. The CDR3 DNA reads TGTGCCAGCAGCAATCTGGGGAGTTCCTACGAGCAGTACTTC.

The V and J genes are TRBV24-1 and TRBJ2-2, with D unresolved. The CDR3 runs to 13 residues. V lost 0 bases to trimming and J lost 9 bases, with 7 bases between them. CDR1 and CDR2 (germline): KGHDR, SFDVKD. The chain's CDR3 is CATSDLDGRELFF. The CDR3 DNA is TGTGCCACCAGTGATTTGGATGGGCGGGAGCTGTTTTTT.

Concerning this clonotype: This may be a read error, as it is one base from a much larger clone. As DNA, the CDR3 is TGTGCCATCAGTGACCCTGAAGTTAGACAGCTCAATGAGCAGTTCTTC. Amino acids: CAISDPEVRQLNEQFF. The gene calls are TRBV10-3 and TRBJ2-1, with a tentative D call TRBD1 (5 bases). CDR3 length: 16 residues. Germline CDR1 ENHRY, CDR2 SYGVKD. Trimming shortened V by 3 bases and J by 6 bases, and 18 bases separated the two germline ends.

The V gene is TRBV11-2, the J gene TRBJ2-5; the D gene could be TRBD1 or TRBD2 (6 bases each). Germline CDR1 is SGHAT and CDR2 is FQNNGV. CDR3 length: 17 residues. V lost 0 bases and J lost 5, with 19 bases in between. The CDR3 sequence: CASSLDIEVEGEETQYF. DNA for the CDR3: TGTGCCAGCAGCTTAGATATTGAGGTGGAGGGGGAGGAGACCCAGTACTTC.

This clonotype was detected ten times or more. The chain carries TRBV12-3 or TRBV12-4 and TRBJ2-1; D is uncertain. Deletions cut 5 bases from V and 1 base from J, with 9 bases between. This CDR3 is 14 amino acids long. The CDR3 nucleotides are TGTGCCAGCAGTCTGTCACTTTCCTACAATGAGCAGTTCTTC. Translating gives CASSLSLSYNEQFF.

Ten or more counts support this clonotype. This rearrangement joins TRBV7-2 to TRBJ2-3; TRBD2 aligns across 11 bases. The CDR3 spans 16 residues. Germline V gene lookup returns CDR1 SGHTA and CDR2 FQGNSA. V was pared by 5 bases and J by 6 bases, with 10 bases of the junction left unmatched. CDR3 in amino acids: CASSPRLAGGSDTQYF. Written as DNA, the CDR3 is TGTGCCAGCAGCCCGAGGCTAGCGGGGGGATCCGATACGCAGTATTTT.

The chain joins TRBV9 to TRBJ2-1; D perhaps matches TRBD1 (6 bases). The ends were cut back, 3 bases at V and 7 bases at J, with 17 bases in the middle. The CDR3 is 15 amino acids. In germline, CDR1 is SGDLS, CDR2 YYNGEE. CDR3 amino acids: CASSATGIKVNEQFF. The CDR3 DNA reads TGTGCCAGCAGCGCCACAGGGATAAAGGTAAATGAGCAGTTCTTC.

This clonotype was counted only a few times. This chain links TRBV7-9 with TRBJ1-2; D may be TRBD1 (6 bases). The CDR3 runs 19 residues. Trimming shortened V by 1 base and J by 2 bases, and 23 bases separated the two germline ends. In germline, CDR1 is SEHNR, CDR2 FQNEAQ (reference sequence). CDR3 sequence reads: CASSLDQPKQGQINYGYTF. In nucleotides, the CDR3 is TGTGCCAGCAGCTTAGACCAGCCAAAACAGGGCCAAATAAACTATGGCTACACCTTC. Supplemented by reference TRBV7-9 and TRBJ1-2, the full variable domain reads DTGVSQNPRHKITKRGQNVTFRCDPISEHNRLYWYRQTLGQGPEFLTYFQNEAQLEKSRLLSDRFSAERPKGSFSTLEIQRTEQGDSAMYLCASSLDQPKQGQINYGYTFGSGTRLTVV.

The CDR3 region has the DNA TGTGCCAGCAGCTCCGGGACCACAACCTTCTACGAGCAGTACTTC. It codes for CASSSGTTTFYEQYF. The rearrangement links TRBV13 to TRBJ2-7; D is tentatively TRBD1 or TRBD2 (5 bases each). The CDR3 is 15 residues long. The V gene's germline CDR1 is PRHDT and CDR2 FYEKMQ (reference sequence). Trimming shortened V by 4 bases and J by 3 bases, and 16 bases separated the two germline ends.

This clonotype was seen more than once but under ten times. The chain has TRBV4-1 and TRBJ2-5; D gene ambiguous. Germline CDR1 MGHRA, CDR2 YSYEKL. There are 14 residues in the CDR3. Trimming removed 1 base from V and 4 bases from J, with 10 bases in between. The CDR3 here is CASSQGPRGETQYF. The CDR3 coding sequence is TGCGCCAGCAGCCAAGGGCCCCGCGGAGAGACCCAGTACTTC.

The CDR3 sequence: CASSLLAGVESEQYF. The CDR3 coding sequence is TGTGCCAGCAGCCTTTTAGCGGGAGTAGAGAGCGAGCAGTACTTC. V usage is TRBV2 and J usage is TRBJ2-7; 9 nucleotides agree with TRBD2. The CDR3 is 15 amino acids. CDR1 and CDR2 from the germline V gene are SNHLY and FYNNEI. Germline trimming cut 6 bases from V and 6 bases from J; bases unmatched to any gene: 12. Full variable domain (missing parts from reference TRBV2 and TRBJ2-7): EPEVTQTPSHQVTQMGQEVILRCVPISNHLYFYWYRQILGQKVEFLVSFYNNEISEKSEIFDDQFSVERPDGSNFTLKIRSTKLEDSAMYFCASSLLAGVESEQYFGPGTRLTVT.